The 7 T cell receptor beta chains below come from one sample, sequenced in a study of shared clonotypes between healthy human individuals. Repertoires were generated with immunoSEQ multiplex PCR, while TCRdb's copy carries only in-frame clones and drops some. This table holds about a million clones, around four fifths found once. The sample taken for sequencing was memory CD4+ T cells sorted from blood. Subset of the sample: CD45RA-negative fraction. The receptors stem from a young man in good health.

This clone was picked up a small number of times. One end of the junction fails to match germline, which may point to a read error. The rearrangement uses TRBV6-1 and TRBJ2-1; TRBD1 or TRBD2 may be the D gene (6 bases each). The germline V gene encodes CDR1 MNHNS and CDR2 SASEGT. This CDR3 is 13 amino acids long. CDR3: CASREGGINEQFF. The CDR3 DNA reads TGTGCCAGCAGAGAAGGGGGGATTAATGAGCAGTTCTTC.

This sequence joins TRBV5-1 and TRBJ2-1; D assignment may be TRBD1 or TRBD2 (7 bases each). CDR3 size: 14 residues. The germline gives CDR1 SGHRS, CDR2 YFSETQ. Trimming left V 3 bases short and J 7 bases short, with 14 bases between. This CDR3 is CASSWQGEGNEQFF. Written as DNA, the CDR3 is TGCGCCAGCAGCTGGCAGGGGGAGGGGAATGAGCAGTTCTTC.

This sequence joins TRBV2 and TRBJ2-1, with 9 bases aligning to TRBD2. The CDR3 totals 15 residues. V trimming: 6 bases; J trimming: 8 bases; junction bases outside the gene matches: 11. Germline CDR1 reads SNHLY; CDR2 reads FYNNEI. The CDR3 DNA reads as TGTGCCAGCAGACGAGCGGGGGGCCCGGGGGATGAGCAGTTCTTC. Translation: CASRRAGGPGDEQFF.

V gene TRBV6-5 combines with J gene TRBJ2-7; the D call may be TRBD1 or TRBD2 (5 bases each). Germline-derived CDR1 and CDR2 are MNHEY and SVGAGI. The CDR3 has 14 amino acids. V lost 4 bases and J 0 bases, leaving 10 bases between the germline ends. CDR3 region: CASSSGTASYEQYF. The CDR3 nucleotides read TGTGCCAGCAGTTCCGGGACGGCCTCCTACGAGCAGTACTTC.

The chain combines TRBV5-4 with TRBJ2-1; 11 nucleotides match TRBD2. The CDR3 runs 16 residues. The germline gives CDR1 SGHNT, CDR2 YYREEE (reference sequence). The V segment lost 4 bases and the J segment 3 bases; nucleotides outside the gene matches: 6. CDR3 DNA: TGTGCCAGCAGCCCTCAGACTAGCGGGGTCTACAATGAGCAGTTCTTC. Encoded protein: CASSPQTSGVYNEQFF.

The rearrangement uses TRBV28 and TRBJ1-2; the match to TRBD1 covers 7 bases. Germline V CDR1 and CDR2: MDHEN, SYDVKM. The CDR3 consists of 17 residues. After removal of 4 bases from V and 5 bases from J, the junction contained 16 bases not matched to a gene. CDR3 sequence reads: CASSSTGARGGGYGYTF. The CDR3 DNA sequence: TGTGCCAGCAGTTCCACAGGGGCCCGGGGAGGGGGATATGGCTACACCTTC.

This clone showed up just a few times. The chain couples TRBV30 to TRBJ2-2; D remains ambiguous. This CDR3 comprises 15 residues. Trimming cost V 1 base and J 1 base, with 10 bases left between them. The germline V gene has CDR1 GTSNPN and CDR2 SVGIG (reference sequence). Here the CDR3 DNA reads TGTGCCTGGAGTGCTACGGACGGGAACACCGGGGAGCTGTTTTTT. Protein: CAWSATDGNTGELFF. Full variable domain (remainder filled in from reference TRBV30 and TRBJ2-2): SQTIHQWPATLVQPVGSPLSLECTVEGTSNPNLYWYRQAAGRGLQLLFYSVGIGQISSEVPQNLSASRPQDRQFILSSKKLLLSDSGFYLCAWSATDGNTGELFFGEGSRLTVL.